This T cell receptor (beta chain) comes out of a study of vaccination effects on CD4 cells after COVID-19. Study details: Participants got two doses of BNT162b2 or mRNA-1273 vaccine.

The culture ran for 10 days before CD4+ T cells were isolated. At days 3 and 7, half of the medium was exchanged for IL-2 medium. The CDR3 has 13 residues. The V gene lost 5 bases and the J gene lost 5 bases, with 10 bases spanning the gap. CDR1 and CDR2 from the germline V gene are SQVTM and ANQGSEA. Overall study findings and caveats: Marked clonal contraction was seen in infection- and vaccine-induced clones late after vaccination.

Profiled with immunoSEQ multiplex PCR; TCRdb holds only in-frame clones, not every one. The profile shows some 40,000 clones, about four fifths of them singletons. In this sample, this clone turned up a few times. Its antigen is not identified. This TCR derives from a human donor who received a COVID-19 vaccine. Sequencing used CD4+ T cells from PBMCs cultured without peptide, obtained before COVID-19 vaccination. The rearrangement uses TRBV29-1 and TRBJ1-6; D is undetermined. CDR3 nucleotides: TGCAGCGTTCGACTGAGCGATAATTCACCCCTCCACTTT. Encoded protein: CSVRLSDNSPLHF.